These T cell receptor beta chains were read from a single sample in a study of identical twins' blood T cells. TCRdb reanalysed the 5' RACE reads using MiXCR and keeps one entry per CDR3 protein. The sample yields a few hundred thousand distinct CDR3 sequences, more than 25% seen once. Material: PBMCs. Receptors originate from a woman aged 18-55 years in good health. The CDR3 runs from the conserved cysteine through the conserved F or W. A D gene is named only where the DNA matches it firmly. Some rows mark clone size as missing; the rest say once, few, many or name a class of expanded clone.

TGTGCCAGCAGCTCTCTGGGACAGGGGGATCGCTACGAGCAGTACTTC	CASSSLGQGDRYEQYF	-	TRBD1	TRBV5-6	TRBJ2-7
TGCAGTGCTAATGGCAGCCCCAGCTCTGGAAACACCATATATTTT	CSANGSPSSGNTIYF	many	-	TRBV20-1	TRBJ1-3
TGTGCCAGCAGCCAAGGGACACCAGGAAACACCATATATTTT	CASSQGTPGNTIYF	many	-	TRBV2	TRBJ1-3
TGTGCCAGCAGATTGCCGGGTGGGGAGACCCAGTACTTC	CASRLPGGETQYF	-	-	TRBV6-5	TRBJ2-5
TGCAGTGCCACGTTGGAAGAGACCCAGTACTTC	CSATLEETQYF	-	-	TRBV20-1	TRBJ2-5
TGCAGTGCTATAGAAACCGGGGAGCTGTTTTTT	CSAIETGELFF	-	-	TRBV20-1	TRBJ2-2
TGCAGTGCTTGGGGCTACACCTTC	CSAWGYTF	-	-	TRBV20-1	TRBJ1-2
TGTGCCAGTAACACTCGGGACAGGGTGAACACTGAAGCTTTCTTT	CASNTRDRVNTEAFF	many	TRBD1	TRBV19	TRBJ1-1
TGCGCCAGCCGGAGCAGGGCAGGGGACGACGGAAAACTGTTTTTT	CASRSRAGDDGKLFF	-	-	TRBV4-3	TRBJ1-4
TGCGCTGCGGGACACTCTCATGAAAAACTGTTTTTT	CAAGHSHEKLFF	-	-	TRBV10-2	TRBJ1-4
TGTGCCACCGTAAACTCAGGGGAAAATACTGAAGCTTTCTTT	CATVNSGENTEAFF	many	-	TRBV28	TRBJ1-1
TGTGCCAGCAGTGAAGTCCACTCTGGGGCCAACGTCCTGACTTTC	CASSEVHSGANVLTF	-	-	TRBV2	TRBJ2-6
TGTGCCAGCAGCAAAAGCCAGGGGTGGCACACTGAAGCTTTCTTT	CASSKSQGWHTEAFF	many	-	TRBV6-6	TRBJ1-1
TGTGCCAGTAGTATGGGACTAGCCGCCTACGAGCAGTACTTC	CASSMGLAAYEQYF	-	TRBD2	TRBV19	TRBJ2-7
TGTGCCAGCAGTTCGGCCCCCCCCGGACTCCACTTT	CASSSAPPGLHF	-	-	TRBV12-3/TRBV12-4	TRBJ1-6
TGCGCCAGCAGTGCGGGGGGCGGTTTTTATGGCTACACCTTC	CASSAGGGFYGYTF	-	-	TRBV10-2	TRBJ1-2
TGTGCCAGCAGCTTGGAAGCTCCCTACGAGCAGTACTTC	CASSLEAPYEQYF	-	-	TRBV7-9	TRBJ2-7
TGTGCCATCCTTCCGGGACTAGCATACAATGAGCAGTTCTTC	CAILPGLAYNEQFF	-	TRBD2	TRBV10-3	TRBJ2-1
TGTGCCAGCAGCCAATTCTCGTCGGGATCTGAAGCTTTCTTT	CASSQFSSGSEAFF	-	-	TRBV3-1	TRBJ1-1
TGTGCCAGCAGCGCCTTAGACGGCGAGCAGTACTTC	CASSALDGEQYF	-	-	TRBV9	TRBJ2-7
TGTGCCAGCAGCTTGGCCGAACTCTCTGGGGCCAACGTCCTGACTTTC	CASSLAELSGANVLTF	-	-	TRBV5-8	TRBJ2-6
TGCAGCGTCCACCCGGGAGCTGGAAACACCATATATTTT	CSVHPGAGNTIYF	many	-	TRBV29-1	TRBJ1-3
TGTGCCAGCTCACCTCTACTAGCGGGAGGCACCGGGGAGCTGTTTTTT	CASSPLLAGGTGELFF	-	TRBD2	TRBV18	TRBJ2-2
TGTGCCACCATGAAACACTCTGGAAACACCATATATTTT	CATMKHSGNTIYF	many	-	TRBV19	TRBJ1-3
TGCAGTGCTGCCCCGGGACATCTGAGCAATCAGCCCCAGCATTTT	CSAAPGHLSNQPQHF	-	-	TRBV20-1	TRBJ1-5
TGTGCCAGCAGCATAGGAGGAGGGACTGAAGCTTTCTTT	CASSIGGGTEAFF	many	-	TRBV19	TRBJ1-1
TGTGCCAGCAGTTTGGGACAGGGGATGGCCGGGGAGCTGTTTTTT	CASSLGQGMAGELFF	medium-sized	TRBD1	TRBV6-5	TRBJ2-2
TGTGCCAGCAGCCAAGGGAGGACCTACGAGCAGTACTTC	CASSQGRTYEQYF	few	-	TRBV14	TRBJ2-7
TGTGCCAGCAGCCCTCCTCCTCGGGGGCTCGGAAACACCATATATTTT	CASSPPPRGLGNTIYF	-	-	TRBV12-3/TRBV12-4	TRBJ1-3
TGTGCCAGCGAACAGGGGTATTCTGGAAACACCATATATTTT	CASEQGYSGNTIYF	many	TRBD1	TRBV19	TRBJ1-3
TGTGCCAGCAGTGACGAACCAACGGGGGGTTTTGGTGGCTACACCTTC	CASSDEPTGGFGGYTF	many	-	TRBV6-4	TRBJ1-2
TGTGCCAGCAGCACAGGGACGCACCCAGGAGCCGGGGAGCTGTTTTTT	CASSTGTHPGAGELFF	few	-	TRBV2	TRBJ2-2
TGCAGTGCTAGAGATCTGCGCAGGAACACCGGGGAGCTGTTTTTT	CSARDLRRNTGELFF	-	-	TRBV20-1	TRBJ2-2
TGTGCCAGCAGCCAAGAGAAACTAGAGACCTACGAGCAGTACTTC	CASSQEKLETYEQYF	few	-	TRBV3-1	TRBJ2-7
TGTGCCAGCAGTTTCTACAGGGGGCGTGTTAGTGAAAAACTGTTTTTT	CASSFYRGRVSEKLFF	-	TRBD1	TRBV12-3/TRBV12-4	TRBJ1-4
TGCAGTGCTAGAGCCCTCTTAACAGCGGGAGGGCCCCCCACCGGGGAGCTGTTTTTT	CSARALLTAGGPPTGELFF	few	TRBD2	TRBV20-1	TRBJ2-2
TGCGCCAGCAGCCTCATTAGCGGGGGGCTTGGTGAGCAGTTCTTC	CASSLISGGLGEQFF	many	TRBD2	TRBV5-1	TRBJ2-1
TGCAGTGCAACCCGTCTAGCGGGCGTACTCGCAGATACGCAGTATTTT	CSATRLAGVLADTQYF	-	TRBD2	TRBV20-1	TRBJ2-3
TGTGCCAGCAGCCCACTAGCGAGCACAGATACGCAGTATTTT	CASSPLASTDTQYF	-	TRBD2	TRBV11-2	TRBJ2-3
TGTGCCAGCAGCCAATCGCGGAAGGACAATGAGCAGTTCTTC	CASSQSRKDNEQFF	-	-	TRBV14	TRBJ2-1
TGTGCCAGCAGCTTAAGGGCAGAGGGAGATACGCAGTATTTT	CASSLRAEGDTQYF	many	-	TRBV7-9	TRBJ2-3
TGTGCCAGCAGTTTACCCGGACCCCTCAGCAATGAGCAGTTCTTC	CASSLPGPLSNEQFF	-	-	TRBV12-3/TRBV12-4	TRBJ2-1
TGTGCCAGCAGCCAATGTCAGCCCCAGCATTTT	CASSQCQPQHF	-	-	TRBV14	TRBJ1-5